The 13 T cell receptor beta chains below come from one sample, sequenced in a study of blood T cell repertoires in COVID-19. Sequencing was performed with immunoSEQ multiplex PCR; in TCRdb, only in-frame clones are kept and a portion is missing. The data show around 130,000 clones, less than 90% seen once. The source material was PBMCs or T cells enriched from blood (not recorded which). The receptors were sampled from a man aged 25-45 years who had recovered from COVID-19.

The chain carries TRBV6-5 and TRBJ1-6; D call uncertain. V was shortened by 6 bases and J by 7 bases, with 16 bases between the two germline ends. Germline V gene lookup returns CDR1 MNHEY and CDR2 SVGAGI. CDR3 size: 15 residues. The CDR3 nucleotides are TGTGCCAGCAGCCTCCGGGTTACCCCCAATTCACCCCTCCACTTT. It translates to CASSLRVTPNSPLHF.

CDR3 nucleotides: TGCGCCAGCAGCTTGGGACTAGGCGGGGATACGCAGTATTTT. It yields the protein CASSLGLGGDTQYF. The chain carries TRBV5-1 and TRBJ2-3; D perhaps matches TRBD2 (6 bases). CDR1 and CDR2 from the germline V gene are SGHRS and YFSETQ. The CDR3 has 14 residues. Trimming stripped 0 bases from V and 6 bases from J, with 11 bases between.

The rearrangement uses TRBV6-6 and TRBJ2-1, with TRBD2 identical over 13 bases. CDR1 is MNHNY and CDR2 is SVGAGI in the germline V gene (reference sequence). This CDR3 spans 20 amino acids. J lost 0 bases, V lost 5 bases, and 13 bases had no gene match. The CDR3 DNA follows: TGTGCCAGCAGTCCTCGGACTAGCGGGAGAGGGGATAGCTCCTACAATGAGCAGTTCTTC. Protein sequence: CASSPRTSGRGDSSYNEQFF.

The CDR3: CASREGARGINTGELFF. CDR3 coding DNA: TGTGCCAGCAGAGAAGGTGCCAGGGGAATAAACACCGGGGAGCTGTTTTTT. The rearrangement joins TRBV21-1 to TRBJ2-2; TRBD1 is taken as the D call from the table, unchecked against the DNA. TRBV21-1 represents a pseudogene. This CDR3 is 17 amino acids long.

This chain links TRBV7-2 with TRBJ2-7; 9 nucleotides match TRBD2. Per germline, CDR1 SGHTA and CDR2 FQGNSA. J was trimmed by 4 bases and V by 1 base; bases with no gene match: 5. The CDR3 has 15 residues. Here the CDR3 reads CASSLGGLAGYEQYF. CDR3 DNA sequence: TGTGCCAGCAGCTTAGGAGGGCTAGCGGGATACGAGCAGTACTTC.

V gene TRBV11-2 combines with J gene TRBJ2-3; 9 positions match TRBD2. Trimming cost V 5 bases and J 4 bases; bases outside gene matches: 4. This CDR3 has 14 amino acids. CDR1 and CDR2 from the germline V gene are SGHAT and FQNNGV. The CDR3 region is CASSLGLAPDTQYF. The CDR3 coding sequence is TGTGCCAGCAGCCTGGGACTAGCCCCAGATACGCAGTATTTT.

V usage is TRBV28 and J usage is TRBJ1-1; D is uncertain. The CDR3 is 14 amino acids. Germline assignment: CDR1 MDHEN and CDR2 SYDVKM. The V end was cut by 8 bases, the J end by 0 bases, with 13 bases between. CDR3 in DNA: TGTGCCAGCCGGTCCGGGGATCTGAACACTGAAGCTTTCTTT. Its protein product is CASRSGDLNTEAFF.

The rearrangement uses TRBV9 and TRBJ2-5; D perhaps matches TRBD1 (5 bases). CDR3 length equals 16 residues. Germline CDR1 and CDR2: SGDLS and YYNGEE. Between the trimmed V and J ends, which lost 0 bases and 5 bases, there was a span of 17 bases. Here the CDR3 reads CASSVGPDSLWETQYF. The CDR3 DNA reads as TGTGCCAGCAGCGTAGGCCCTGACAGCCTGTGGGAGACCCAGTACTTC.

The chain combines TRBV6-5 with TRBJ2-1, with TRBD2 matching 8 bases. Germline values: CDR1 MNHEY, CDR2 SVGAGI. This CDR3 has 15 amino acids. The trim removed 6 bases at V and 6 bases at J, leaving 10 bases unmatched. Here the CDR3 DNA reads TGTGCCAGCAGCCATAGCGGGGTCGAACCCAATGAGCAGTTCTTC. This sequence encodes CASSHSGVEPNEQFF.

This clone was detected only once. CDR3 in amino acids: CASSTITPTGGETQYF. CDR3 DNA: TGTGCCAGCAGTACAATAACGCCGACAGGGGGTGAGACCCAGTACTTC. V is TRBV2 and J is TRBJ2-5; 9 bases map to TRBD1. After removal of 5 bases from V and 5 bases from J, the junction contained 12 bases not matched to a gene. There are 16 residues in the CDR3. Germline V gene data show CDR1 as SNHLY and CDR2 as FYNNEI.

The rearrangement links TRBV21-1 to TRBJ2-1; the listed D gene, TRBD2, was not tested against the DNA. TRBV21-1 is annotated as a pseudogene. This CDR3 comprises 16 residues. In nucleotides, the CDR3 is TGTGCCAGCAGCAAAGAGGGGCTAGCGGGGGCCAATGAGCAGTTCTTC. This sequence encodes CASSKEGLAGANEQFF.

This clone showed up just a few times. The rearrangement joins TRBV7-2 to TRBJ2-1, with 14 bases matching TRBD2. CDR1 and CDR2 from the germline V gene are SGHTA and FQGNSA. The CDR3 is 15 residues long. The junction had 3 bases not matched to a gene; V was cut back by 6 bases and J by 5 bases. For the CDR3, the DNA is TGTGCCAGCAGATGGACTAGCGGGGGGCACAATGAGCAGTTCTTC. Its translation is CASRWTSGGHNEQFF.

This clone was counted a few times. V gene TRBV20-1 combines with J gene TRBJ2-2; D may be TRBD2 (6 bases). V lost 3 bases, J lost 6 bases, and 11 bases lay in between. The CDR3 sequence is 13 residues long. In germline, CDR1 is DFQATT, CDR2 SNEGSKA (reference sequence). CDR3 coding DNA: TGCAGTGCTAGTCTAGGGGACTCCGGGGAGCTGTTTTTT. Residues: CSASLGDSGELFF.